One sample yielded the 15 T cell receptor beta chains listed below, sequenced in a study of T cell repertoires in cytomegalovirus infection. MiXCR was run by TCRdb on the reads, yielding one entry per CDR3 protein. Seen here are a few hundred thousand distinct CDR3 sequences, 8% to 9.5% observed once, and the top ten hold roughly 4%. Source material: PBMCs. The receptor source for this set is a human donor in good health (CMV status not recorded). Some clones in this sample may be carry-over from other donors' samples.

This clonotype has at least ten counts. This chain connects TRBV7-2 to TRBJ1-1; D is undetermined. V lost 3 bases and J lost 2, with 7 bases in between. The CDR3 length is 13 residues. Germline V gives CDR1 SGHTA, CDR2 FQGNSA. The CDR3 is CASSFNSNTEAFF. CDR3 in DNA: TGTGCCAGCAGCTTTAACAGTAACACTGAAGCTTTCTTT. Together with reference TRBV7-2 and TRBJ1-1, the CDR3 gives the full variable domain: GAGVSQSPSNKVTEKGKDVELRCDPISGHTALYWYRQSLGQGLEFLIYFQGNSAPDKSGLPSDRFSAERTGGSVSTLTIQRTQQEDSAVYLCASSFNSNTEAFFGQGTRLTVV.

A few counts support this clonotype. The V gene is TRBV5-4, the J gene TRBJ2-7, with 8 nucleotides matching TRBD1. Germline V lookup: CDR1 SGHNT, CDR2 YYREEE (reference sequence). The CDR3 spans 12 residues. V trimming: 4 bases; J trimming: 6 bases; junction bases outside the gene matches: 3. DNA for the CDR3: TGTGCCAGCAGCGTGACAGGGGTCGAGCAGTACTTC. It yields the protein CASSVTGVEQYF.

This clonotype has just a few counts. The rearrangement joins TRBV7-2 to TRBJ1-3, with D hard to call. Trimming pared 4 bases from V and 2 bases from J, leaving 12 bases between. Germline assignment: CDR1 SGHTA and CDR2 FQGNSA. CDR3 length: 15 residues. The chain's CDR3 is CASSSVKGAGNTIYF. The CDR3 DNA reads as TGTGCCAGCAGCTCCGTCAAGGGTGCTGGAAACACCATATATTTT.

The chain employs TRBV6-6 and TRBJ2-3; 10 positions match TRBD2. Trimming cost V 4 bases and J 12 bases; bases outside gene matches: 4. This CDR3 has 12 residues. Per germline, CDR1 MNHNY and CDR2 SVGAGI (reference sequence). The CDR3 nucleotides are TGTGCCAGCAGTTCCAGCGGGAGGGATCAGTATTTT. It specifies CASSSSGRDQYF.

This clonotype was recorded many times. This chain links TRBV7-2 with TRBJ2-3; 12 bases are a match to TRBD2. Per the germline V gene, CDR1 is SGHTA and CDR2 is FQGNSA. The CDR3 extends over 16 amino acids. Trimming removed 3 bases from V and 0 bases from J; junction bases left unmatched: 1. The CDR3 DNA reads TGTGCCAGCAGCTTGACTAGCGGGGGTAGCACAGATACGCAGTATTTT. Protein product: CASSLTSGGSTDTQYF.

This clonotype was seen only a few times. The J gene is TRBJ2-7, the V gene TRBV7-2, with a possible D match to TRBD2 (7 bases). CDR1 is SGHTA, CDR2 FQGNSA, per germline. V lost 8 bases to trimming and J lost 2 bases, with 19 bases between them. The CDR3 runs to 15 residues. The CDR3, as DNA: TGTGCCAGCGTGCCAGGGGCTAGCGGCACCTACGAGCAGTACTTC. Translating it yields CASVPGASGTYEQYF.

This clonotype was observed a handful of times. V and J are TRBV10-3 and TRBJ2-1, with D perhaps TRBD1 or TRBD2 (5 bases each). The V gene lost 2 bases and the J gene lost 4 bases, with 9 bases spanning the gap. CDR1 and CDR2 (germline): ENHRY, SYGVKD. CDR3 length equals 14 residues. This chain's CDR3 is CAISEPGRYNEQFF. The CDR3, as DNA: TGTGCCATCAGTGAGCCGGGACGGTACAATGAGCAGTTCTTC.

This clonotype has ten or more counts. This chain connects TRBV7-2 to TRBJ2-2, with TRBD2 matching over 10 bases. V was clipped by 5 bases and J by 6 bases; unmatched bases: 3. CDR1 and CDR2 from the germline V gene are SGHTA and FQGNSA. The CDR3 extends over 14 amino acids. For the CDR3, the DNA is TGTGCCAGCAGCCCTCTAGCGGGGGCCGGGGAGCTGTTTTTT. Translating gives CASSPLAGAGELFF.

The chain employs TRBV5-1 and TRBJ1-3; D gene unclear. The V gene lost 0 bases and the J gene lost 0 bases, with 10 bases spanning the gap. CDR3 length equals 16 residues. From germline, CDR1 is SGHRS and CDR2 YFSETQ. The CDR3, as DNA: TGCGCCAGCAGCTTGGTTTCAGCCTTCTCTGGAAACACCATATATTTT. Protein: CASSLVSAFSGNTIYF.

This clonotype turned up a few times. The J gene is TRBJ1-6, the V gene TRBV25-1, with TRBD1 identical over 9 bases. CDR3 length: 13 amino acids. V lost 5 bases, J lost 10 bases, and 3 bases stayed unmatched. Germline V gene data show CDR1 as MGHDK and CDR2 as SYGVNS. CDR3 DNA: TGTGCCAGCAGTACAGGGGGCGAGTCACCCCTCCACTTT. Amino acid sequence: CASSTGGESPLHF. Based on the CDR3 plus reference TRBV25-1 and TRBJ1-6, the full variable domain is EADIYQTPRYLVIGTGKKITLECSQTMGHDKMYWYQQDPGMELHLIHYSYGVNSTEKGDLSSESTVSRIRTEHFPLTLESARPSHTSQYLCASSTGGESPLHFGNGTRLTVT.

This clonotype appeared many times. The CDR3: CASSLQPGQSRGEQYF. The CDR3 region has the DNA TGTGCCAGCAGCCTTCAACCGGGACAGTCTCGGGGAGAGCAGTACTTC. The chain links TRBV11-2 to TRBJ2-7, with 7 nucleotides matching TRBD1. CDR1 and CDR2 (germline): SGHAT, FQNNGV. J gave up 7 bases and V 5 bases, and 17 bases lay outside the gene matches. This CDR3 contains 16 residues.

This clonotype was recorded a few times. The genes are TRBV7-6 and TRBJ2-2; D uncertain. V dropped 2 bases and J dropped 4 bases, with 8 bases sitting between them. The germline V gene encodes CDR1 SGHVS and CDR2 FNYEAQ. The CDR3 loop spans 14 amino acids. The CDR3 is CASSLLQTTGELFF. The CDR3 coding sequence is TGTGCCAGCAGCTTACTTCAGACCACCGGGGAGCTGTTTTTT.

The chain uses TRBV4-3 and TRBJ1-4; 10 nucleotides match TRBD1. The CDR3 spans 13 residues. CDR1 is LGHNA, CDR2 YSLEER, per germline. J gave up 12 bases and V 0 bases, and 1 base lay outside the gene matches. The CDR3 DNA is TGCGCCAGCAGCCAAGAAGGACAGGGGGAACTGTTTTTT. It codes for CASSQEGQGELFF.

This clonotype was seen ten or more times. The V call is TRBV6-5, the J call TRBJ1-3, with D possibly TRBD1 on 5 matching bases. Trimming took 5 bases from V and 0 from J, leaving 14 bases between them. The V gene's germline CDR1 is MNHEY and CDR2 SVGAGI. This CDR3 region has 16 residues. The CDR3 DNA is TGTGCCAGCAGTAGGGGAACAGTGACCTCTGGAAACACCATATATTTT. It codes for CASSRGTVTSGNTIYF.

This clonotype was counted ten times or more. This chain joins TRBV18 and TRBJ2-7, with D possibly being TRBD1 (6 bases). The germline gives CDR1 KGHSH, CDR2 LQKENI. The CDR3 is 16 amino acids. The V end was cut by 6 bases, the J end by 3 bases, with 21 bases between. The CDR3 DNA reads TGTGCCAGCTCTGCCAACCAGGGGAAGGCTAGCTACGAGCAGTACTTC. It yields the protein CASSANQGKASYEQYF.